This TCR beta chain was obtained from a study of T cell clones after liver transplantation. Study-level background: TCRbeta sequencing after a pre-transplant mixed lymphocyte reaction identified graft-donor-reactive clones, later tracked in post-transplant blood.

Libraries were prepared by immunoSEQ multiplex PCR; TCRdb keeps only in-frame clonotypes and omits some of them. Here the sample spans over 90,000 clones, approximately 79% being singletons. The CDR3 extends over 17 amino acids. V shed 3 bases, J shed 6 bases, and the junction held 12 bases outside the gene matches. The germline gives CDR1 SGDLS, CDR2 YYNGEE. The gene calls are TRBV9 and TRBJ2-1, with TRBD1 matching 10 bases. The receptor's source is a human patient who received a liver transplant. The T cells may partly be graft donor cells. The sample consisted of CD4+ T cells from blood, taken around 44 months after liver transplant. CDR3 protein: CASSGGTGDYWGNEQFF. DNA of the CDR3: TGTGCCAGCAGCGGCGGGACAGGGGATTATTGGGGCAATGAGCAGTTCTTC.